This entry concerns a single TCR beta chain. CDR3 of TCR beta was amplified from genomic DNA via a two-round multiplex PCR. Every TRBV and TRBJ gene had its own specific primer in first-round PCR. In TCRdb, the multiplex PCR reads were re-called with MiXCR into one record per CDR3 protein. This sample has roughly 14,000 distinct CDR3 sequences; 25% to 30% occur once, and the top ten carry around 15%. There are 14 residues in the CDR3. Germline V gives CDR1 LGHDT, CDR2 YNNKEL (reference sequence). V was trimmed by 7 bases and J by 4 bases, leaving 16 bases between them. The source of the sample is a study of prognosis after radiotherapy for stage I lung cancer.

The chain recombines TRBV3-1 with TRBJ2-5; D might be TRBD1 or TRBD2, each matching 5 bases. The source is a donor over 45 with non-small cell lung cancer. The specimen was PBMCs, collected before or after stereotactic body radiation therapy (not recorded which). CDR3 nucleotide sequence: TGTGCCAGCATCCAGGATCGGGGCAGAGAGACCCAGTACTTC. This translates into CASIQDRGRETQYF.